This entry lists 5 T cell receptor beta chains sequenced from one sample in a study of cytomegalovirus exposure and HLA in healthy donors. With 60 Vbeta and 13 Jbeta primers, the PCR was carried out. Data came from immunoSEQ multiplex PCR; TCRdb stores just in-frame clones and leaves some out. Here the sample spans roughly 30,000 clones, approximately 87% being singletons. The sample taken for sequencing was PBMCs. The receptor source for this set is a boy aged 5-17 years in good health and CMV-seronegative.

The chain joins TRBV5-4 to TRBJ2-3, with unresolved D. With 2 bases removed from V and 1 base from J, the gap between germline ends came to 8 bases. CDR1 SGHNT and CDR2 YYREEE come from the germline V gene (reference sequence). The CDR3 totals 14 residues. The DNA of the CDR3 is TGTGCCAGCAGCTTTGGTCCGGGCACAGATACGCAGTATTTT. Translated, it gives CASSFGPGTDTQYF. Variable domain in full (rest from reference TRBV5-4 and TRBJ2-3): ETGVTQSPTHLIKTRGQQVTLRCSSQSGHNTVSWYQQALGQGPQFIFQYYREEENGRGNFPPRFSGLQFPNYSSELNVNALELDDSALYLCASSFGPGTDTQYFGPGTRLTVL.

The chain links TRBV5-1 to TRBJ2-2; 10 bases are a match to TRBD2. Unmatched junction bases numbered 5, after V lost 6 bases and J lost 0 bases. CDR3 length: 16 residues. The germline gives CDR1 SGHRS, CDR2 YFSETQ. In DNA, the CDR3 is TGCGCCAGCACGTCTAGCGGGGGTGCGAACACCGGGGAGCTGTTTTTT. It encodes CASTSSGGANTGELFF. Together with reference TRBV5-1 and TRBJ2-2, the CDR3 gives the full variable domain: KAGVTQTPRYLIKTRGQQVTLSCSPISGHRSVSWYQQTPGQGLQFLFEYFSETQRNKGNFPGRFSGRQFSNSRSEMNVSTLELGDSALYLCASTSSGGANTGELFFGEGSRLTVL.

The genes are TRBV19 and TRBJ2-2; tentative D call: TRBD2 (6 bases). This CDR3 is 16 amino acids long. The germline CDR1 and CDR2 sequences are LNHDA and SQIVND (reference sequence). The V and J ends lost 10 bases and 5 bases respectively, with 23 bases between them. The CDR3 nucleotides are TGTGCCACCGCAAAATTCGGAGGGGCGGGGACCGGGGAGCTGTTTTTT. Encoded protein: CATAKFGGAGTGELFF.

V gene TRBV4-3 combines with J gene TRBJ2-2; possibly TRBD1 for D (6 bases). Trimming cost V 0 bases and J 6 bases, with 8 bases left between them. Germline CDR1 is LGHNA and CDR2 is YSLEER. The CDR3 loop spans 14 amino acids. The DNA for the CDR3 is TGCGCCAGCAGCCAAGAAAACAGGGCCGGGGAGCTGTTTTTT. This gives the protein CASSQENRAGELFF.

This chain connects TRBV19 to TRBJ2-1; weak D call: TRBD1 (6 bases). The germline V gene has CDR1 LNHDA and CDR2 SQIVND (reference sequence). V dropped 3 bases and J dropped 4 bases, with 19 bases sitting between them. The CDR3 is 17 amino acids. CDR3 coding DNA: TGTGCCAGTAGTATCGATTTACAGGGTGAGGTTTACAATGAGCAGTTCTTC. Translated, it gives CASSIDLQGEVYNEQFF.